This T cell receptor (beta chain) was recorded in a study of control samples from healthy donors and cancer patients. Germline V lookup: CDR1 LGHDT, CDR2 YNNKEL (reference sequence). Trimming removed 3 bases at V and 4 bases at J, with 12 bases between. CDR3 length equals 14 residues. Sequenced by immunoSEQ multiplex PCR; TCRdb stores in-frame clones only, minus some. The table shows 170,000 or so clones, with 80% to 95% occurring only once. The sequence was obtained from a man aged 18-30 years in good health. The sequenced material came from blood. The rearrangement joins TRBV3-1 (or the pseudogene TRBV3-2) to TRBJ1-2; D is uncertain. The CDR3 sequence is CASSQSGVSYGYTF. CDR3 nucleotides: TGTGCCAGCAGCCAGAGCGGGGTTAGCTATGGCTACACCTTC.